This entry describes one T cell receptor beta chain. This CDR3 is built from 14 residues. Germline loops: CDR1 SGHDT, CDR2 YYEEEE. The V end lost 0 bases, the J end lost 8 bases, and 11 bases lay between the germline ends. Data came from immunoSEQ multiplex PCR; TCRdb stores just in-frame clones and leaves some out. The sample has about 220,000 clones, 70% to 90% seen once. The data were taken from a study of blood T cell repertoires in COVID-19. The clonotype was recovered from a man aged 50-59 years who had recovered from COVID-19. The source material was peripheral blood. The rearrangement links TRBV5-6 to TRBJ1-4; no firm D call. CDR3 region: CASSLVTEEEKLFF. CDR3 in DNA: TGTGCCAGCAGCTTGGTCACAGAAGAGGAAAAACTGTTTTTT.